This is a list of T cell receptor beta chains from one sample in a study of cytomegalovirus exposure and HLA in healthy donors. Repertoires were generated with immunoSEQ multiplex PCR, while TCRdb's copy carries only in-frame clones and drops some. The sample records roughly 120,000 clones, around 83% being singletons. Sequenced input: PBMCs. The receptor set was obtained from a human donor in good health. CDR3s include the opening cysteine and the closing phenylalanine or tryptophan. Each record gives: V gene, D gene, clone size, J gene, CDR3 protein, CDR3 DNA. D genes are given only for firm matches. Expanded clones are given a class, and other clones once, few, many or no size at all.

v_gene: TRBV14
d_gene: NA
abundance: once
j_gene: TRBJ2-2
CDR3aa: CASNRGGRVNTGELFF
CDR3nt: TGTGCCAGCAACCGGGGTGGTAGAGTGAACACCGGGGAGCTGTTTTTT

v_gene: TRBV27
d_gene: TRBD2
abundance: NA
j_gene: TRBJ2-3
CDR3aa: CASSLGFGLAGSHTDTQYF
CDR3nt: TGTGCCAGCAGTTTAGGATTCGGGCTAGCGGGTTCCCACACAGATACGCAGTATTTT

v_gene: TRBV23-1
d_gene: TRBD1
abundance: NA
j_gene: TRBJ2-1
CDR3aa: CASSQSTGYPYNEQFF
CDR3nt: TGCGCCAGCAGTCAATCGACAGGGTATCCTTACAATGAGCAGTTCTTC

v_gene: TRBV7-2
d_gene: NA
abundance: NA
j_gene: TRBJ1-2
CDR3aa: CASSHQQGWNGYTF
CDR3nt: TGTGCCAGCAGCCACCAACAGGGTTGGAATGGCTACACCTTC

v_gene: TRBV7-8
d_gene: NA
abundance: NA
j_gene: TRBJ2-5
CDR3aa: CASSLAREETQYF
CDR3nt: TGTGCCAGCAGCTTAGCCCGGGAAGAGACCCAGTACTTC

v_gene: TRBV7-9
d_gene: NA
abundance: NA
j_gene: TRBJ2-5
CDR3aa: CASSLIRTPETQYF
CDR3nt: TGTGCCAGCAGCTTAATAAGGACACCAGAGACCCAGTACTTC

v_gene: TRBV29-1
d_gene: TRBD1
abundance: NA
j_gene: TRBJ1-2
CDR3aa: CSVEGRFITGGGYGYTF
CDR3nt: TGCAGCGTTGAAGGGAGGTTTATAACAGGGGGGGGATATGGCTACACCTTC

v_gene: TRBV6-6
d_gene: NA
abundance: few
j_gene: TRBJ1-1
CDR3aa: CASSYSKWEGVAFF
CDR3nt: TGTGCCAGCAGTTACTCGAAGTGGGAGGGGGTAGCTTTCTTT

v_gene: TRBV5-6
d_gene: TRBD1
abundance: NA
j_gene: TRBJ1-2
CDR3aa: CASSTGDRGPNYGYTF
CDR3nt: TGTGCCAGCAGCACCGGGGACAGGGGGCCTAACTATGGCTACACCTTC

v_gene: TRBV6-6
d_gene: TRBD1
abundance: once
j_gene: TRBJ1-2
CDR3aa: CASEGADGYTF
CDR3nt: TGTGCCAGCGAGGGGGCGGATGGCTACACCTTC

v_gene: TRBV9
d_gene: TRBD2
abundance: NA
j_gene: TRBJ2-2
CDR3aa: CASSVALAGVAGELFF
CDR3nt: TGTGCCAGCAGCGTTGCCCTAGCGGGGGTTGCCGGGGAGCTGTTTTTT

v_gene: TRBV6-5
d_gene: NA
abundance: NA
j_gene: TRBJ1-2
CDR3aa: CASSYQGGGYGYTF
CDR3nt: TGTGCCAGCAGTTACCAAGGGGGGGGGTATGGCTACACCTTC

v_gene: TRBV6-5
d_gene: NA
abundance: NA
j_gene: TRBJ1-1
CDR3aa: CASTGRGGSNTEAFF
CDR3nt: TGTGCCAGCACCGGGAGGGGCGGCTCGAACACTGAAGCTTTCTTT

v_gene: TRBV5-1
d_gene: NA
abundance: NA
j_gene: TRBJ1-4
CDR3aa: CASSLRPGENEKLFF
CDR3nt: TGCGCCAGCAGCTTGCGGCCAGGGGAGAATGAAAAACTGTTTTTT

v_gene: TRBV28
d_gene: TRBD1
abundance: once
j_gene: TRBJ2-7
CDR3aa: CASSRTGVFYEQYF
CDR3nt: TGTGCCAGCAGCAGGACAGGGGTCTTCTACGAGCAGTACTTC

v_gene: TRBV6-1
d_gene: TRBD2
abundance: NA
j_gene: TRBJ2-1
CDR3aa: CASSGTSGGNEQFF
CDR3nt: TGTGCCAGCAGTGGGACTAGCGGGGGGAATGAGCAGTTCTTC

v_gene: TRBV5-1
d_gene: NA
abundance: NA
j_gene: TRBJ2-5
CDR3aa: CASSSISQETQYF
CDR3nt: TGCGCCAGCAGCTCTATCTCCCAAGAGACCCAGTACTTC

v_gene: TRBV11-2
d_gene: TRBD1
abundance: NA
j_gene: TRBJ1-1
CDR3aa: CASSLLSLTGLGTEAFF
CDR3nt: TGTGCCAGCAGCTTATTATCGCTGACAGGGCTGGGCACTGAAGCTTTCTTT

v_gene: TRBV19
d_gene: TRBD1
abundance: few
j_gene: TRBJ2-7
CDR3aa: CASGRTGDVNEQYF
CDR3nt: TGTGCCAGTGGTCGGACAGGGGATGTCAACGAGCAGTACTTC

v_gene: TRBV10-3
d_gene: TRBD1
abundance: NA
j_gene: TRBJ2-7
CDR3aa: CAISGTGQGYEQYF
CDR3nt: TGTGCCATCTCCGGCACCGGACAGGGCTACGAGCAGTACTTC

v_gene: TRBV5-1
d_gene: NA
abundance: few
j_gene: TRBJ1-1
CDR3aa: CASSLAQGQGEAFF
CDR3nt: TGCGCCAGCAGCTTGGCGCAGGGGCAAGGTGAAGCTTTCTTT

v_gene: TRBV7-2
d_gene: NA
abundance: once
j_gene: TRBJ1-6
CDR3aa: CASSQNSPLHF
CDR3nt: TGTGCCAGCAGCCAAAATTCACCCCTCCACTTT